Presented here are 23 T cell receptor beta chains from one specimen sequenced in a study of CD8 T cells in Susac syndrome. An amount of RNA that ranged from roughly 0.5 to 1 ug was reverse transcribed with random hexamers. In TCRdb, the immunoSEQ multiplex PCR reads were re-called with MiXCR into one record per CDR3 protein. The sample contains hundreds of thousands of distinct CDR3 sequences, 85% of which appear only once. Sequencing used CD8+ T cells from PBMCs. The receptor set was obtained from a human donor with multiple sclerosis.

The chain recombines TRBV20-1 with TRBJ1-1; D gene unclear. Trimming cost V 6 bases and J 0 bases, with 14 bases left between them. The CDR3 covers 14 residues. CDR1 is DFQATT, CDR2 SNEGSKA, per germline (reference sequence). The CDR3 spells CSARPRPVNTEAFF. The CDR3, as DNA: TGCAGTGCCAGGCCCCGACCGGTGAACACTGAAGCTTTCTTT.

The chain employs TRBV19 and TRBJ2-4; D call uncertain. CDR1 and CDR2 (germline): LNHDA, SQIVND (reference sequence). V was clipped by 8 bases and J by 0 bases, with 11 bases between them. CDR3 size: 14 residues. The DNA of the CDR3 is TGTGCCAGTGAGTCCCTTATAGCCAAAAACATTCAGTACTTC. As protein: CASESLIAKNIQYF.

A few counts support this clonotype. This rearrangement joins TRBV5-5 to TRBJ1-4; 9 positions match TRBD1. J lost 8 bases, V lost 3 bases, and 8 bases had no gene match. The germline V gene encodes CDR1 SGHKS and CDR2 YYEKEE (reference sequence). The CDR3 has 15 residues. The CDR3 bases are TGTGCCAGCAGCTCTACCGGGACAGGGAGGGAAAAACTGTTTTTT. Translation gives CASSSTGTGREKLFF. Full variable domain (remainder filled in from reference TRBV5-5 and TRBJ1-4): DAGVTQSPTHLIKTRGQQVTLRCSPISGHKSVSWYQQVLGQGPQFIFQYYEKEERGRGNFPDRFSARQFPNYSSELNVNALLLGDSALYLCASSSTGTGREKLFFGSGTQLSVL.

The rearrangement links TRBV19 to TRBJ1-2; tentatively, D is TRBD1 (6 bases). Germline V gene lookup returns CDR1 LNHDA and CDR2 SQIVND (reference sequence). The CDR3 has 11 residues. Trimming removed 10 bases at V and 4 bases at J, with 10 bases between. The DNA of the CDR3 is TGTGCCACATCGACAGGCTATGGCTACACCTTC. Translating it yields CATSTGYGYTF.

This chain links TRBV2 with TRBJ2-1, with D unclear. The germline V and J ends were trimmed by 7 bases and 0 bases, with 19 bases remaining between them. Germline loops: CDR1 SNHLY, CDR2 FYNNEI. The CDR3 spans 17 residues. CDR3 DNA: TGTGCCAGCAACTTAGTCGCAAGGCCTAGCTCCTACAATGAGCAGTTCTTC. Residues: CASNLVARPSSYNEQFF.

V usage is TRBV7-9 and J usage is TRBJ1-4, with a weak D call TRBD1 (6 bases). The CDR3 is 14 residues long. Per the germline V gene, CDR1 is SEHNR and CDR2 is FQNEAQ (reference sequence). V was pared by 11 bases and J by 0 bases, with 13 bases between. The DNA for the CDR3 is TGTGCCTATCAGGGACAAGCAACTAATGAAAAACTGTTTTTT. This sequence encodes CAYQGQATNEKLFF.

The rearrangement uses TRBV6-5 and TRBJ2-2; D is undetermined. Germline loops: CDR1 MNHEY, CDR2 SVGAGI. Trimming took off 0 bases at V and 3 bases at J, with 11 bases between the two ends. The CDR3 loop spans 16 amino acids. CDR3 in amino acids: CASSYSVPQDTGELFF. The CDR3, as DNA: TGTGCCAGCAGTTACTCCGTCCCCCAGGACACCGGGGAGCTGTTTTTT.

V gene TRBV2 combines with J gene TRBJ2-1, with 11 bases lining up with TRBD2. The CDR3 consists of 15 residues. After removal of 7 bases from V and 4 bases from J, the junction contained 6 bases not matched to a gene. Germline CDR1 and CDR2: SNHLY and FYNNEI. In DNA form, the CDR3 reads TGTGCCAGCATCGGACTAGCGGGTTCATACAATGAGCAGTTCTTC. Residues: CASIGLAGSYNEQFF.

This chain links TRBV15 with TRBJ2-7; 8 bases are shared with TRBD1. Germline CDR1 is LNHNV and CDR2 is YYDKDF (reference sequence). This CDR3 has 17 amino acids. Trimming cost V 3 bases and J 2 bases; bases outside gene matches: 12. The CDR3 DNA reads TGTGCCACCAGCAGCCCCAGGACAGGGCGAAAAGCCTACGAGCAGTACTTC. Residues: CATSSPRTGRKAYEQYF. The full variable domain, completed using reference TRBV15 and TRBJ2-7, is DAMVIQNPRYQVTQFGKPVTLSCSQTLNHNVMYWYQQKSSQAPKLLFHYYDKDFNNEADTPDNFQSRRPNTSFCFLDIRSPGLGDTAMYLCATSSPRTGRKAYEQYFGPGTRLTVT.

CDR3 nucleotide sequence: TGTGCCAGCAGTTTGTCTTACCTCTACGAGCAGTACTTC. It encodes CASSLSYLYEQYF. V and J are TRBV27 and TRBJ2-7; D ambiguous. Germline-derived CDR1 and CDR2 are MNHEY and SMNVEV (reference sequence). This CDR3 comprises 13 residues. V lost 3 bases to trimming and J lost 3 bases, with 9 bases between them.

The chain joins TRBV2 to TRBJ2-2; no definite D call. CDR1 is SNHLY and CDR2 is FYNNEI in the germline V gene. Trimming removed 5 bases at V and 1 base at J, with 8 bases between. CDR3 length: 14 residues. CDR3 nucleotide sequence: TGTGCCAGCAGTCGGACCGAGAACACCGGGGAGCTGTTTTTT. Translated, it gives CASSRTENTGELFF. Full variable domain (missing parts from reference TRBV2 and TRBJ2-2): EPEVTQTPSHQVTQMGQEVILRCVPISNHLYFYWYRQILGQKVEFLVSFYNNEISEKSEIFDDQFSVERPDGSNFTLKIRSTKLEDSAMYFCASSRTENTGELFFGEGSRLTVL.

J is TRBJ2-7 and V is TRBV5-1, with D unclear. The CDR3 spans 14 residues. With 0 bases removed from V and 7 bases from J, the gap between germline ends came to 14 bases. Germline-derived CDR1 and CDR2 are SGHRS and YFSETQ. In nucleotides, the CDR3 is TGCGCCAGCAGCTTGGCAAGCATAAAGCAGGAGCAGTACTTC. Its protein is CASSLASIKQEQYF.

The rearrangement joins TRBV27 to TRBJ2-3; 16 bases align to TRBD2. Germline V gives CDR1 MNHEY, CDR2 SMNVEV (reference sequence). The CDR3 contains 18 residues. With 5 bases clipped from V and 2 bases from J, the junction kept 7 bases outside the gene matches. The CDR3 loop is CASSPPGLAGGFTDTQYF. The DNA for the CDR3 is TGTGCCAGCAGTCCGCCGGGACTAGCGGGAGGGTTCACAGATACGCAGTATTTT.

V gene TRBV20-1 combines with J gene TRBJ1-2; D is uncertain. The CDR3 totals 11 residues. Trimming cost V 4 bases and J 3 bases, with 6 bases left between them. Germline CDR1 is DFQATT and CDR2 is SNEGSKA (reference sequence). This CDR3 is CSAKTDYGYTF. The CDR3 nucleotides are TGCAGTGCTAAGACGGACTATGGCTACACCTTC.

The rearrangement joins TRBV7-8 to TRBJ2-3; weak D call: TRBD2 (5 bases). Deletions cut 5 bases from V and 0 bases from J, with 18 bases between. Germline CDR1 and CDR2: SGHVS and FQNEAQ. The CDR3 contains 17 residues. CDR3 sequence: CASSTRPGSASTDTQYF. As DNA, the CDR3 is TGTGCCAGCAGCACCCGACCGGGGTCCGCAAGCACAGATACGCAGTATTTT.

This chain joins TRBV6-4 and TRBJ2-2; D gene ambiguous. This CDR3 has 12 amino acids. Germline CDR1 and CDR2: MRHNA and SNTAGT. V was trimmed by 9 bases and J by 5 bases, leaving 10 bases between them. DNA for the CDR3: TGTGCCAGGAAGGTTAGAACCGGGGAGCTGTTTTTT. This codes for CARKVRTGELFF.

The chain links TRBV4-1 to TRBJ1-1; D not certain. The germline CDR1 and CDR2 sequences are MGHRA and YSYEKL. With 1 base removed from V and 5 bases from J, the gap between germline ends came to 11 bases. This CDR3 comprises 14 residues. CDR3 sequence (DNA): TGCGCCAGCAGCCAAGTCCAGGAGTCTACTGAAGCTTTCTTT. Translating it yields CASSQVQESTEAFF.

The J gene is TRBJ2-1, the V gene TRBV20-1, with D possibly TRBD2 on 5 matching bases. The germline CDR1 and CDR2 sequences are DFQATT and SNEGSKA (reference sequence). This CDR3 is built from 17 residues. The V and J ends lost 0 bases and 7 bases respectively, with 22 bases between them. CDR3 protein: CSARDPAEELVVNEQFF. CDR3 nucleotide sequence: TGCAGTGCTAGAGATCCGGCTGAGGAACTAGTGGTGAATGAGCAGTTCTTC.

The CDR3 protein is CASSSGRWSYEQYF. The DNA of the CDR3 is TGCGCCAGCAGCTCAGGCAGGTGGAGCTACGAGCAGTACTTC. The chain links TRBV5-1 to TRBJ2-7; no reliable D call. Germline CDR1 and CDR2: SGHRS and YFSETQ. V gave up 3 bases and J gave up 3 bases, with 13 bases separating them. CDR3 length: 14 amino acids.

Comment on this clonotype: A junction end diverges from the germline sequence, so it may reflect a read error. The chain joins TRBV7-7 to TRBJ1-4; D is undetermined. Germline lookup yields CDR1 SSHAT and CDR2 FNYEAQ (reference sequence). The CDR3 extends over 13 amino acids. CDR3 coding DNA: TGTGCTAGCAGCTTGAGCACTAATGAAAAACTGTTTTTT. As protein: CASSLSTNEKLFF.

The chain combines TRBV11-3 with TRBJ2-1; the D is unclear. This CDR3 is built from 12 residues. Germline CDR1 SGHNT, CDR2 YENEEA. Between the trimmed V and J ends, which lost 4 bases and 8 bases, there was a span of 9 bases. The CDR3 loop is CASSSLEDEQFF. The CDR3, as DNA: TGTGCCAGCAGCTCCCTCGAGGATGAGCAGTTCTTC.

This clonotype was counted only a few times. The gene calls are TRBV11-1 and TRBJ2-1; no firm D call. Per the germline V gene, CDR1 is SGHAT and CDR2 is FQDESV (reference sequence). V was trimmed by 3 bases and J by 6 bases, leaving 6 bases between them. The CDR3 runs to 12 residues. The CDR3: CASSFPGNEQFF. In nucleotides, the CDR3 is TGTGCCAGCAGCTTCCCCGGCAATGAGCAGTTCTTC.

This clonotype has only a few counts. The chain joins TRBV27 to TRBJ2-7, with TRBD2 as a possible D gene (6 bases). The CDR3 covers 14 residues. Looked up from germline, CDR1 is MNHEY and CDR2 is SMNVEV (reference sequence). The V end was cut by 2 bases, the J end by 4 bases, with 12 bases between. This CDR3 is CASSLRSGAYEQYF. Here the CDR3 DNA reads TGTGCCAGCAGTTTAAGGTCGGGAGCTTACGAGCAGTACTTC.